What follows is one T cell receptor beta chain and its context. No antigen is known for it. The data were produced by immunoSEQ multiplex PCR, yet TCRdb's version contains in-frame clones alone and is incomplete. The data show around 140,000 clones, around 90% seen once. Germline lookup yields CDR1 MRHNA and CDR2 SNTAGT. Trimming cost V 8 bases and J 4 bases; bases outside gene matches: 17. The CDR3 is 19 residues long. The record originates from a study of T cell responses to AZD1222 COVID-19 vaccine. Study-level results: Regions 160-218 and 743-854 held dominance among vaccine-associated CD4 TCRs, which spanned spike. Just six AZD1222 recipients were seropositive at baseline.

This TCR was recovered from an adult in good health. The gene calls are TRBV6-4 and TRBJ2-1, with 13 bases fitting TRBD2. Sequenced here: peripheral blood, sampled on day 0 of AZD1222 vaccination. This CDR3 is CASCLTPPGTSGIYNEQFF. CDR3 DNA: TGTGCCAGCTGCCTAACGCCGCCCGGGACTAGCGGGATATACAATGAGCAGTTCTTC.